This TCR beta chain was sequenced during a study of early T cells in non-severe SARS-CoV-2 infection. Per germline, CDR1 DFQATT and CDR2 SNEGSKA (reference sequence). The V end was cut by 3 bases, the J end by 16 bases, with 18 bases between. The CDR3 is 12 amino acids. The protocol attached unique molecular identifiers to individual cDNA molecules. TCRdb recomputed calls from the 5' RACE reads with MiXCR, one row per CDR3 protein. The table records about 59,000 distinct CDR3 sequences, around 12% of them present only once. The TCR comes from an adult who was a healthcare worker with PCR-confirmed SARS-CoV-2 infection or an uninfected control (not recorded which). The sample consisted of whole blood. The J gene is TRBJ1-4, the V gene TRBV20-1; possibly TRBD1 for D (5 bases). Written as DNA, the CDR3 is TGCAGTGCTAGCGGCTCCACAGGTTTTCAGTTTTTT. The encoded protein is CSASGSTGFQFF.